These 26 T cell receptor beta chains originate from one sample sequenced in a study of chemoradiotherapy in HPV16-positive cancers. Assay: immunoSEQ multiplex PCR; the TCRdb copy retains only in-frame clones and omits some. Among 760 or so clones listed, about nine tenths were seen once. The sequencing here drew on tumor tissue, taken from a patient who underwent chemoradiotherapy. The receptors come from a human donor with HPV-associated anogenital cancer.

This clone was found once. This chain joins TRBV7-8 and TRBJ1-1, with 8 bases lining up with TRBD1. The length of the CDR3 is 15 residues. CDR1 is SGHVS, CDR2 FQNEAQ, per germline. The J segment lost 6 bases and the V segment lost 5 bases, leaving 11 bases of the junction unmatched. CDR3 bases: TGTGCCAGCAGCGTTTTCGGACAGGGCGAGGCTGAAGCTTTCTTT. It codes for CASSVFGQGEAEAFF.

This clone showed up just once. CDR3 DNA sequence: TGTGCCAGCAGCTTACCGGGGTCGAATTCACCCCTCCACTTT. Translation gives CASSLPGSNSPLHF. The chain recombines TRBV5-6 with TRBJ1-6; no clear D gene. Germline values: CDR1 SGHDT, CDR2 YYEEEE. The CDR3 has 14 amino acids. V was trimmed by 2 bases and J by 7 bases, leaving 10 bases between them.

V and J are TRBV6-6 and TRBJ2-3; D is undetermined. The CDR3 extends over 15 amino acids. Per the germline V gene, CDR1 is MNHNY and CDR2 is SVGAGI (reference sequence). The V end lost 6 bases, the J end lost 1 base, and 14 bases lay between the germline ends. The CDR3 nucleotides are TGTGCCAGCAGCCACGCACCCTATGGCACAGATACGCAGTATTTT. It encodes CASSHAPYGTDTQYF.

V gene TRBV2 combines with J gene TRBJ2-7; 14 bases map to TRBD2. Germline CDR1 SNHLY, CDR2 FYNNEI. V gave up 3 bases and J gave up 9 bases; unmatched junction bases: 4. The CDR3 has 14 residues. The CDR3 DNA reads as TGTGCCAGCAGTGAGACTAGCGGGAGGGCCTTGCAGTACTTC. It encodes CASSETSGRALQYF.

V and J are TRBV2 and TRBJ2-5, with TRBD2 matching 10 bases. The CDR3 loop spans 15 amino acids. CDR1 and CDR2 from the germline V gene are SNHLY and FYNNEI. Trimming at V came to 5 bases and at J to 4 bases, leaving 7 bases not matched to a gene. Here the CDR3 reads CASSFPLAGGETQYF. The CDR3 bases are TGTGCCAGCAGTTTCCCATTAGCGGGGGGAGAGACCCAGTACTTC.

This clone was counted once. The CDR3, as DNA: TGCAGCGTCCTCAACAGGGATTGGAACACTGAAGCTTTCTTT. Translating gives CSVLNRDWNTEAFF. This sequence joins TRBV29-1 and TRBJ1-1; possible D gene TRBD1, 6 bases. The CDR3 runs 14 residues. CDR1 SQVTM and CDR2 ANQGSEA come from the germline V gene. V lost 6 bases and J 1 base, leaving 15 bases between the germline ends.

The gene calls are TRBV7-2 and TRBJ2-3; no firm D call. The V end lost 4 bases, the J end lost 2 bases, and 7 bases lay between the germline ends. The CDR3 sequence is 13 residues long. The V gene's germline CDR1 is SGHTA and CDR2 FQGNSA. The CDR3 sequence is CASSSMFTDTQYF. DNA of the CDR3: TGTGCCAGCAGCTCAATGTTCACAGATACGCAGTATTTT.

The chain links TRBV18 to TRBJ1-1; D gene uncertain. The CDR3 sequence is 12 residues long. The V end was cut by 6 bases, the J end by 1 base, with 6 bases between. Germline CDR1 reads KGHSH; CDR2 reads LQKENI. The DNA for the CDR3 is TGTGCCAGCTCCACGGGGAACACTGAAGCTTTCTTT. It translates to CASSTGNTEAFF.

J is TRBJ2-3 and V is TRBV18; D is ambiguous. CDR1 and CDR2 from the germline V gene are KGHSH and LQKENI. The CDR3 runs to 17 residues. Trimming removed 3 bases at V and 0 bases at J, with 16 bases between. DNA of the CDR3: TGTGCCAGCTCACCCCGGATGAGATCACCGAGCACAGATACGCAGTATTTT. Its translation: CASSPRMRSPSTDTQYF.

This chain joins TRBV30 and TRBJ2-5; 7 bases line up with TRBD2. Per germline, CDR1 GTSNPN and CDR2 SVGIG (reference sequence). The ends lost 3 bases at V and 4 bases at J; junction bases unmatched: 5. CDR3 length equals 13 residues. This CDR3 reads CAWSLSGGETQYF. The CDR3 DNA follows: TGTGCCTGGAGCCTTTCGGGAGGAGAGACCCAGTACTTC.

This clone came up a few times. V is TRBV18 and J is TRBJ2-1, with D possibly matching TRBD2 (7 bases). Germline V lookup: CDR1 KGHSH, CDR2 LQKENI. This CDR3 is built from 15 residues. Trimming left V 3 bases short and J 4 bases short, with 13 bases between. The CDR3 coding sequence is TGTGCCAGCTCACCGGAGGGGGGGGGTTACAATGAGCAGTTCTTC. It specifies CASSPEGGGYNEQFF.

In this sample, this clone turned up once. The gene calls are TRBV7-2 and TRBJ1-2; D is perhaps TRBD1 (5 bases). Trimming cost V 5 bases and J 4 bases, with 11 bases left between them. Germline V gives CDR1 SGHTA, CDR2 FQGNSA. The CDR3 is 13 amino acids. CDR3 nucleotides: TGTGCCAGCAGCCCCGGGACTTCCTATGGCTACACCTTC. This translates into CASSPGTSYGYTF.

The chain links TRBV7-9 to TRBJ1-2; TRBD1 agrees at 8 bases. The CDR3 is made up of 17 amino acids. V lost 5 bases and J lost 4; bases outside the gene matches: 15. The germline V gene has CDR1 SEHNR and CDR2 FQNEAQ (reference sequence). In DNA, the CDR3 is TGTGCCAGCAGCGTAGGGGGGGCTGGACAGGGAGGCTATGGCTACACCTTC. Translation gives CASSVGGAGQGGYGYTF.

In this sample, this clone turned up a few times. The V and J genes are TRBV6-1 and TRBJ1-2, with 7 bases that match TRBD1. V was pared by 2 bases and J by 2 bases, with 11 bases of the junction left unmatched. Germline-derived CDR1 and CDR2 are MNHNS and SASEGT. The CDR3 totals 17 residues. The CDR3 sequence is CASSESYARDSNYGYTF. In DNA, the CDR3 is TGTGCCAGCAGTGAATCTTACGCTAGGGACAGCAACTATGGCTACACCTTC.

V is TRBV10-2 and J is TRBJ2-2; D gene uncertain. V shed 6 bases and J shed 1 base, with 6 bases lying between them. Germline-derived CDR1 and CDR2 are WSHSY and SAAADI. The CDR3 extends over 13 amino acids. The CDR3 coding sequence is TGCGCCAGCAGGTTCCTGAACACCGGGGAGCTGTTTTTT. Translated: CASRFLNTGELFF.

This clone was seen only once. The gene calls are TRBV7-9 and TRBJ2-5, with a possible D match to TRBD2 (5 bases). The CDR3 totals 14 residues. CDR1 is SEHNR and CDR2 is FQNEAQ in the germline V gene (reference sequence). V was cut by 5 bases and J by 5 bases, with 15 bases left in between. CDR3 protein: CASSADTGSETQYF. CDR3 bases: TGTGCCAGCAGCGCAGACACGGGGTCCGAGACCCAGTACTTC.

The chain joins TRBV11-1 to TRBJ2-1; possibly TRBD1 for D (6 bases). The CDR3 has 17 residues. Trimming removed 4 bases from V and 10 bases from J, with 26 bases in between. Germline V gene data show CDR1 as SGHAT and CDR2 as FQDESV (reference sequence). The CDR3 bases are TGTGCCAGCAGCTCACGATCACAGGGTATCCGGGTCCTAGAGCAGTTCTTC. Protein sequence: CASSSRSQGIRVLEQFF.

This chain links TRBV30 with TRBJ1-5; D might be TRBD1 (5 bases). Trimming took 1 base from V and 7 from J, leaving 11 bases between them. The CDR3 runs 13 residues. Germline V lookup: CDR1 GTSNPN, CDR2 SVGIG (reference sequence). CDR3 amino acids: CAWSGGSRQPQHF. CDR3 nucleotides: TGTGCCTGGAGTGGGGGGTCCAGGCAGCCCCAGCATTTT.

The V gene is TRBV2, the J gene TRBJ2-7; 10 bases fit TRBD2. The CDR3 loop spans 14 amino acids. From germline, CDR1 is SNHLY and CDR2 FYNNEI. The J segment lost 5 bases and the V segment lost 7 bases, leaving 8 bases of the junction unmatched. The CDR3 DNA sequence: TGTGCCAGCAAAGGACTAGCGGCTACCAACGAGCAGTACTTC. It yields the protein CASKGLAATNEQYF.

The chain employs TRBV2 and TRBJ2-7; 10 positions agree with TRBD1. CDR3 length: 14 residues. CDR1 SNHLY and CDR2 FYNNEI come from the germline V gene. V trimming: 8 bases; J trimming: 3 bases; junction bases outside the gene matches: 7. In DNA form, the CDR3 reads TGTGCCAGCGGTGGAAGGACAGGGGGCTACGAGCAGTACTTC. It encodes CASGGRTGGYEQYF.

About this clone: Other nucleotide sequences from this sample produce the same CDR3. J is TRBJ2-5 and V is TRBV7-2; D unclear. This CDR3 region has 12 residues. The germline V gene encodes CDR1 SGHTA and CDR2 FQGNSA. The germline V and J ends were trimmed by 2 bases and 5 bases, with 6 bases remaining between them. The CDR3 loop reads CASSLSRETQYF. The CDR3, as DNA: TGTGCCAGCAGCTTAAGCCGGGAGACCCAGTACTTC.

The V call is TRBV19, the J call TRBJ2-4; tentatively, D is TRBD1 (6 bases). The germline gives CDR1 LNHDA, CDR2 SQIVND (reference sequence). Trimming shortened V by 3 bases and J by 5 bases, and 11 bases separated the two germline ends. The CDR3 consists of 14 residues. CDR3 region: CASSIGYRENIQYF. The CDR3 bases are TGTGCCAGTAGTATTGGTTACAGGGAAAACATTCAGTACTTC.

Written as DNA, the CDR3 is TGTGCCAGCAGTTACCAAGATCAAGAGACCCAGTACTTC. Its translation: CASSYQDQETQYF. The genes are TRBV6-5 and TRBJ2-5; D remains unclear. Germline V gives CDR1 MNHEY, CDR2 SVGAGI. Between the trimmed V and J ends, which lost 2 bases and 2 bases, there was a span of 6 bases. CDR3 length: 13 amino acids.

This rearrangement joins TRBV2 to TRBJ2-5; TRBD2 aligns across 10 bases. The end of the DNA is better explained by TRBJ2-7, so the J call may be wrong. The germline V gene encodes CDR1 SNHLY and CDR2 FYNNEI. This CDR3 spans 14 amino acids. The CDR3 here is CASKGLAATNEQYF. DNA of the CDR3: TGTGCCAGCAAAGGACTAGCGGCTACCAACGAGCAGTACTTC.

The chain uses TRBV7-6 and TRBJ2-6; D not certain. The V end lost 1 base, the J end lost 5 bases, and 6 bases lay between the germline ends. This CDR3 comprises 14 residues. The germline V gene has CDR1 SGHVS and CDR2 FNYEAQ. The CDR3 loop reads CASSLEVRANVLTF. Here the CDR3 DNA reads TGTGCCAGCAGCTTAGAAGTCCGGGCCAACGTCCTGACTTTC.

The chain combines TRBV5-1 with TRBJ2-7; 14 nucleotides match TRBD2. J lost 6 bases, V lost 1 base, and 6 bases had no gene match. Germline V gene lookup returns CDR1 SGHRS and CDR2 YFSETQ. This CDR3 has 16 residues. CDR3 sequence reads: CASSLRGLAGDSEQYF. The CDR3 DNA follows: TGCGCCAGCAGCTTGAGGGGACTAGCGGGAGATAGCGAGCAGTACTTC.